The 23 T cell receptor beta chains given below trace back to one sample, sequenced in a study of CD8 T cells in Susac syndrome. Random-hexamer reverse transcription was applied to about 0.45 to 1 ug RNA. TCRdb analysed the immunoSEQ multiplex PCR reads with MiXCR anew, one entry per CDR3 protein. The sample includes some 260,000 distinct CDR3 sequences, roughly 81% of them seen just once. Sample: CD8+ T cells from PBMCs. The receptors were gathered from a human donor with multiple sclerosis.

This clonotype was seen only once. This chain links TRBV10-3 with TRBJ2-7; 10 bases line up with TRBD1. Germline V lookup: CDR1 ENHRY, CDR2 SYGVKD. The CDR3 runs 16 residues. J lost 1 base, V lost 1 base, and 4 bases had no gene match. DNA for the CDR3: TGTGCCATCAGTGAGTTTGGGACAGGGGCGTCCTACGAGCAGTACTTC. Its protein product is CAISEFGTGASYEQYF.

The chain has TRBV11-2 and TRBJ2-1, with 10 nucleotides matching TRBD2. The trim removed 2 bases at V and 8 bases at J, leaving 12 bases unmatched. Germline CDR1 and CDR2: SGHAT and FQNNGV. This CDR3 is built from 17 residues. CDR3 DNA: TGTGCCAGCAGCTTACAGGGTGGGGCTAGCGGGAGATATGAGCAGTTCTTC. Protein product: CASSLQGGASGRYEQFF.

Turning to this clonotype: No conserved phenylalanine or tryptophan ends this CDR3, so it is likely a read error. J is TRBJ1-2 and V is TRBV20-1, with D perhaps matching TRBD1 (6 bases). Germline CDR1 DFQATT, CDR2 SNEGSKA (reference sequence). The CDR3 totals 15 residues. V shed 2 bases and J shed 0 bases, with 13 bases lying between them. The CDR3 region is CSARTRTDANYGYTS. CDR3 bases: TGCAGTGCTAGAACGCGGACAGACGCTAACTATGGCTACACCTCC.

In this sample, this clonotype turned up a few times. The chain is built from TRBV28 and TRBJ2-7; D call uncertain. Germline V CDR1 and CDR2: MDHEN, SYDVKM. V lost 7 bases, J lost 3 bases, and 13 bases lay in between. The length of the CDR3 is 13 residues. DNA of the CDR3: TGTGCCAGCACCACGGGCCTCCGCTACGAGCAGTACTTC. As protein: CASTTGLRYEQYF.

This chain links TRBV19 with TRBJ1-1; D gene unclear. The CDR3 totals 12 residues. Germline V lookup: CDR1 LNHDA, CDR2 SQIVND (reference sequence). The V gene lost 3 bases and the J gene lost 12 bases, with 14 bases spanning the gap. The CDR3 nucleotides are TGTGCCAGTAGTATCGGAAATTTAAAAACTTTCTTT. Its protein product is CASSIGNLKTFF.

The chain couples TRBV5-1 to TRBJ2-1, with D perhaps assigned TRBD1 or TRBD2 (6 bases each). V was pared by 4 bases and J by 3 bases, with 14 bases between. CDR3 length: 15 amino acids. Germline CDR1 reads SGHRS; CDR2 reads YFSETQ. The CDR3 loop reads CASSMEGEDYNEQFF. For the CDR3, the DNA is TGCGCCAGCAGCATGGAGGGGGAGGACTACAATGAGCAGTTCTTC.

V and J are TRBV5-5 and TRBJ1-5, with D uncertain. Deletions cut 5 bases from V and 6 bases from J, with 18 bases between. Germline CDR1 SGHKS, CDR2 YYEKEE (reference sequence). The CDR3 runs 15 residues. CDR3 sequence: CASSLAGGRGQPQHF. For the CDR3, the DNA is TGTGCCAGCAGTCTGGCTGGTGGGAGAGGTCAGCCCCAGCATTTT.

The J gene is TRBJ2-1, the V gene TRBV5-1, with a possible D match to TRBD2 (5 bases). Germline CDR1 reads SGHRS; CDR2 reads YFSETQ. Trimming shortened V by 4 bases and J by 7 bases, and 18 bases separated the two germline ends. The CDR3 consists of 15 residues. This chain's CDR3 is CASSRQEGSQNEQFF. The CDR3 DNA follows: TGCGCCAGCAGCCGGCAGGAAGGGAGTCAGAATGAGCAGTTCTTC.

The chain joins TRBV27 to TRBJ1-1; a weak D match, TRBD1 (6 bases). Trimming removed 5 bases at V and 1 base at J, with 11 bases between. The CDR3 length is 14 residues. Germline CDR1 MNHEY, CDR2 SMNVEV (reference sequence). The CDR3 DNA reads TGTGCCAGCAGTCCCCTGGACAGGAACACTGAAGCTTTCTTT. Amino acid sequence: CASSPLDRNTEAFF.

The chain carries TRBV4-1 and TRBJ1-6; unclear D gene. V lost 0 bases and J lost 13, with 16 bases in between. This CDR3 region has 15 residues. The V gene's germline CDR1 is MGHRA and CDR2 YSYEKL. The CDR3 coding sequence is TGCGCCAGCAGCCAAGATGGACGTTCAACAGCCCCCCTCCACTTT. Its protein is CASSQDGRSTAPLHF.

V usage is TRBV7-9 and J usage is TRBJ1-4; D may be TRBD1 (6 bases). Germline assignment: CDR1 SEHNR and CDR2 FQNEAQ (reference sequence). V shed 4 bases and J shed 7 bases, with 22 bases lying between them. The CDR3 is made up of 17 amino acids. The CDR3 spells CASSSRERGADSEKLFF. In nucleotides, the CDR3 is TGTGCCAGCAGCTCTAGGGAACGGGGGGCCGATAGTGAAAAACTGTTTTTT.

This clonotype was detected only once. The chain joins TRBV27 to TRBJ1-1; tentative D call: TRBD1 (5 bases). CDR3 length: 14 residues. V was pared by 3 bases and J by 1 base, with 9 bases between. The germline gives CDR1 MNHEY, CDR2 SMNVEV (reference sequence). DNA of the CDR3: TGTGCCAGCAGTTTTCGACAGACGAACACTGAAGCTTTCTTT. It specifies CASSFRQTNTEAFF.

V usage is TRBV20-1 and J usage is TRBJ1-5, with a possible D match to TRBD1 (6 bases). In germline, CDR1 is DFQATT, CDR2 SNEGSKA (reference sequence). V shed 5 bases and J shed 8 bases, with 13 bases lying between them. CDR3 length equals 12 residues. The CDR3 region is CSAARGKKPQHF. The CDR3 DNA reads TGCAGTGCTGCCAGGGGTAAGAAGCCCCAGCATTTT.

The CDR3, as DNA: TGCGCCAGCGAGGGTAGCGGGAATGAGGAGCTGTTTTTT. Its translation is CASEGSGNEELFF. The genes are TRBV4-1 and TRBJ2-2, with 8 bases aligning to TRBD2. This CDR3 has 13 amino acids. V lost 8 bases, J lost 10 bases, and 9 bases stayed unmatched. Germline V gene lookup returns CDR1 MGHRA and CDR2 YSYEKL.

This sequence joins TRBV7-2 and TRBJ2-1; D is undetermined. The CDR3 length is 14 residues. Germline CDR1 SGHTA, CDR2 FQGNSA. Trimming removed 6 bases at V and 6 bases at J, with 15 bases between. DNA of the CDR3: TGTGCCAGCAGGCTCAAATTGGATTTCAATGAGCAGTTCTTC. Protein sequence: CASRLKLDFNEQFF.

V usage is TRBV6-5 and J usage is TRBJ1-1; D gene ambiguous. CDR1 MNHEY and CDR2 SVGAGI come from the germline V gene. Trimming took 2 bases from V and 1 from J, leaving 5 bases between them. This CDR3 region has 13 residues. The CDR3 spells CASSYTGNTEAFF. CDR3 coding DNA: TGTGCCAGCAGTTACACGGGGAACACTGAAGCTTTCTTT.

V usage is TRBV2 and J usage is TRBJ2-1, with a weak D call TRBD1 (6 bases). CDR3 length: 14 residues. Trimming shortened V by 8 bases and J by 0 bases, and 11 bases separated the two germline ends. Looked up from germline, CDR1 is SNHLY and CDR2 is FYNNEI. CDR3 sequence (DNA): TGTGCCAGCGGACAGCGGACCTCCTACAATGAGCAGTTCTTC. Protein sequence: CASGQRTSYNEQFF.

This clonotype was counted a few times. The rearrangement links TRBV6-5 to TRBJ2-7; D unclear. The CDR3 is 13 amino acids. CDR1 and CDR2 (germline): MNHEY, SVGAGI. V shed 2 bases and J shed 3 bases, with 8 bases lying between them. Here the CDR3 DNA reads TGTGCCAGCAGTTACCGTCCTATCTACGAGCAGTACTTC. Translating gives CASSYRPIYEQYF.

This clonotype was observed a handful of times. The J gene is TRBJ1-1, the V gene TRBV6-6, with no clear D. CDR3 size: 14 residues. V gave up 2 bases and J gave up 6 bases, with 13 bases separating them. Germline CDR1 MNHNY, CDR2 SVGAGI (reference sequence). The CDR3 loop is CASSYTDGGPEAFF. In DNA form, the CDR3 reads TGTGCCAGCAGTTACACGGACGGAGGCCCTGAAGCTTTCTTT.

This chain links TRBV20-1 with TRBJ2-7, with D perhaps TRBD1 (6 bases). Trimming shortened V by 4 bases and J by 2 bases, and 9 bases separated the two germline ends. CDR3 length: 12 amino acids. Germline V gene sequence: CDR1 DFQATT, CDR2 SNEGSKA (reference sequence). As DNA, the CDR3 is TGCAGTGCTACAGGGGCGACCTACGAGCAGTACTTC. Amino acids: CSATGATYEQYF.

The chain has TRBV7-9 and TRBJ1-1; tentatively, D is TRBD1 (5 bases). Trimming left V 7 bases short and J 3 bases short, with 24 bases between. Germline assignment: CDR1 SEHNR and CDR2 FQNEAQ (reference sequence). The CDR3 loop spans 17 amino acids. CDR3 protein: CASISYPADQGYTEAFF. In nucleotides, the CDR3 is TGTGCCAGCATTTCATATCCGGCAGATCAGGGCTACACTGAAGCTTTCTTT.

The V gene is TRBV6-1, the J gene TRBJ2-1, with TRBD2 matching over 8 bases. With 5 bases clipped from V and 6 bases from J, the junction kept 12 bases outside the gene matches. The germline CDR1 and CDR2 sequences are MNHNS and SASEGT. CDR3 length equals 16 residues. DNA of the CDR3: TGTGCCAGCAGTCCCGCCCCGGGACTAGGCCCCAATGAGCAGTTCTTC. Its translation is CASSPAPGLGPNEQFF.

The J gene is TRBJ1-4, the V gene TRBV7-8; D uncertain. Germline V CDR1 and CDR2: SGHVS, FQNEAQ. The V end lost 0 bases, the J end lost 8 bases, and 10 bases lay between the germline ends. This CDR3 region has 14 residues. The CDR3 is CASSLAGGYEKLFF. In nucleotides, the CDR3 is TGTGCCAGCAGCTTAGCCGGCGGTTACGAAAAACTGTTTTTT.